These T cell receptor beta chains were read from a single sample in a study of T cell responses to AZD1222 COVID-19 vaccine. Here immunoSEQ multiplex PCR was the method, and the copy in TCRdb shows in-frame clones only, minus some. The repertoire has 150,000 to 200,000 clones, 92% of them found once; the top ten carry approximately 2.3%. Source: peripheral blood, taken on day 0 of AZD1222 vaccination. The source of these receptors is an adult in good health. Each CDR3 is given with its conserved first and last residue. Each record gives: V gene, CDR3 protein.

TRBV27	CASSSAGHSNYGYTF
TRBV2	CASRTDRGNNQPQHF
TRBV24-1	CATMRGGWNTEAFF
TRBV30	CAWSASSGGYQETQYF
TRBV28	CASRGRQLVDEQFF
TRBV2	CASSESPGQGGKLFF
TRBV7-8	CASSLSRVGNQPQHF
TRBV3-1/TRBV3-2	CASRSGTQDSPLHF
TRBV7-9	CASSIGTDEAFF
TRBV7-8	CASSLDRTSSYEQYF
TRBV5-4	CASSLAGASRDRGLF
TRBV10-2	CASSERLAGGGQYF
TRBV13	CASRTGTGVPSPLHF